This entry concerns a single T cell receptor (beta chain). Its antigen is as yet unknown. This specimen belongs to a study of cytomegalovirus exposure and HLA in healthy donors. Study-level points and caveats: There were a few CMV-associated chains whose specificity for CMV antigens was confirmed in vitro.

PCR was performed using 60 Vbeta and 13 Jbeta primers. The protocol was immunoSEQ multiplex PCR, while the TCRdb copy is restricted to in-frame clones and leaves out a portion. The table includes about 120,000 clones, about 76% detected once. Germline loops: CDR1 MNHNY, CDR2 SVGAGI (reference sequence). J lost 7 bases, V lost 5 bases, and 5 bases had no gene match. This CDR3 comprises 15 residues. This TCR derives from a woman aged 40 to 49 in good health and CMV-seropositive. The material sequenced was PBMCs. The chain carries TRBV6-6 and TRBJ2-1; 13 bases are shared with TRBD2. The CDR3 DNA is TGTGCCAGCAGTCCATGGACTAGCGGGGGTAATGAGCAGTTCTTC. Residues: CASSPWTSGGNEQFF.